A single sample is the source of the 6 T cell receptor beta chains below, sequenced in a study of T cell repertoires in cytomegalovirus infection. Their cognate antigens are unknown. TCRdb re-analysed the reads in MiXCR, keeping a single row per CDR3 protein. The sample shows roughly 730,000 distinct CDR3 sequences, around 30% of them seen only once. This material consisted of cultured PBMCs, taken from culture after CMV antigen stimulation. The receptors were sampled from a human donor in good health (CMV status not recorded). Some clones in this sample may be carry-over from other donors' samples.

The J gene is TRBJ2-7, the V gene TRBV7-2, with TRBD2 matching over 13 bases. V shed 5 bases, J shed 6 bases, and the junction held 7 bases outside the gene matches. In germline, CDR1 is SGHTA, CDR2 FQGNSA. The CDR3 loop spans 15 amino acids. The CDR3 here is CASSQGLAGVSEQYF. The CDR3 DNA follows: TGTGCCAGCAGCCAAGGACTAGCGGGAGTCTCCGAGCAGTACTTC.

The chain joins TRBV27 to TRBJ2-7; TRBD2 agrees at 9 bases. This CDR3 is built from 15 residues. J was trimmed by 2 bases and V by 4 bases; bases with no gene match: 6. Germline lookup yields CDR1 MNHEY and CDR2 SMNVEV (reference sequence). CDR3 residues: CASSSSGGRAYEQYF. CDR3 nucleotide sequence: TGTGCCAGCAGTTCGAGCGGGGGGAGGGCCTACGAGCAGTACTTC.

This clonotype is medium-sized by share. The chain is built from TRBV4-3 and TRBJ2-3; 10 nucleotides agree with TRBD2. Germline values: CDR1 LGHNA, CDR2 YSLEER. The CDR3 consists of 20 residues. Trimming removed 1 base from V and 1 base from J; junction bases left unmatched: 14. In DNA form, the CDR3 reads TGCGCCAGCAGCCAAGCCCCAGCGGGAGGGCCGGGGTTAGGCACAGATACGCAGTATTTT. Translating it yields CASSQAPAGGPGLGTDTQYF.

The chain uses TRBV20-1 and TRBJ1-4; D is undetermined. The CDR3 spans 13 residues. The germline CDR1 and CDR2 sequences are DFQATT and SNEGSKA (reference sequence). Between the trimmed V and J ends, which lost 6 bases and 0 bases, there was a span of 8 bases. Written as DNA, the CDR3 is TGCAGTGCCGCACGAGCAACTAATGAAAAACTGTTTTTT. Translation: CSAARATNEKLFF.

This clonotype was detected only a few times. The chain joins TRBV12-5 to TRBJ1-5, with D tentatively TRBD1 (6 bases). Trimming shortened V by 6 bases and J by 6 bases, and 15 bases separated the two germline ends. Germline V lookup: CDR1 LGHNT, CDR2 FRNRAP. The CDR3 contains 14 residues. The CDR3 sequence: CASGGTGLGQPQHF. CDR3 nucleotides: TGTGCTAGTGGGGGAACAGGGTTAGGTCAGCCCCAGCATTTT.

The chain recombines TRBV4-3 with TRBJ2-1, with D tentatively TRBD1 or TRBD2 (5 bases each). V dropped 2 bases and J dropped 11 bases, with 13 bases sitting between them. The CDR3 totals 13 residues. The germline CDR1 and CDR2 sequences are LGHNA and YSLEER. The DNA of the CDR3 is TGCGCCAGCAGCCAATCCCGGGACGACCAGCAGTTCTTC. Protein product: CASSQSRDDQQFF.